This record covers a single TCR delta chain. Compared with the rest of its sample, this clone is large (0.1 to 1%). Its cognate antigen has yet to be identified. Germline and junction disagree at one end, which may indicate a read error. This record belongs to a study of gammadelta T cells in human blood (dated by TCRdb to the early 2020s). What the research found in general, with its limitations: The study reported that microbial exposure appeared to drive polyclonal expansion of innate gamma-delta T cells immediately after birth.

The CDR3 spans 17 residues, from the cysteine through the phenylalanine. The entry retains the CDR3 DNA only, 51 bases that are in frame from base 1. Taken from the germline V gene, the CDR1 and CDR2 loops are GEAIGNYY and EKD. Receptor amplification or capture employed RT-PCR. The instrument given in TCRdb is Illumina MiSeq. In TCRdb, clones were called once more from the public reads by CATT, and rows of identical DNA were later combined. Here the sample has 700 to 900 delta-chain clones; 52% occur a single time. The top ten constitute approximately 25% of the sample. The chain is assembled from TRDV2 and TRDJ1; TRDD3 could be the D gene, as 5 bases match. Sequencing was carried out using Vgamma9Vdelta2 gamma-delta T cells from cord blood. This sequence was found in a newborn. The CDR3 is CAYDRKGSGGYTDKLIF. The sequenced DNA: TGTGCCTATGACCGAAAGGGTTCAGGGGGGTACACCGATAAACTCATCTTT.